A selection of T cell receptor beta chains follows, all from one sample in a study of cytomegalovirus exposure and HLA in healthy donors. The data were produced by immunoSEQ multiplex PCR, yet TCRdb's version contains in-frame clones alone and is incomplete. The listing contains some 75,000 clones. Sequencing used PBMCs. The receptors originated from a boy aged 5-17 years in good health and CMV-seronegative. The CDR3 runs from the conserved cysteine through the conserved F or W. The order of the fields is D gene, J gene, V gene, CDR3 protein, CDR3 DNA. The D gene is left open where the match is weak.

TRBD1,TRBJ1-1,TRBV29-1,CSVGGRMQGASEAFF,TGCAGCGTCGGAGGGCGGATGCAGGGGGCGTCTGAAGCTTTCTTT
.,TRBJ1-2,TRBV5-1,CASRDSDYGYTF,TGCGCCAGCAGGGACAGCGATTATGGCTACACCTTC
.,TRBJ1-1,TRBV30,CAWNLDGVDTEDFF,TGTGCCTGGAATTTAGACGGCGTGGACACTGAAGATTTCTTT
.,TRBJ1-1,TRBV2,CASLQGRNTEAFF,TGTGCCAGTCTACAGGGACGGAACACTGAAGCTTTCTTT
.,TRBJ2-7,TRBV6-1,CASSEGIGGGSPYEQYF,TGTGCCAGCAGTGAAGGTATCGGCGGAGGGTCCCCCTACGAGCAGTACTTC
TRBD1,TRBJ1-1,TRBV29-1,CSSRQGGYTEAFF,TGCAGCTCGAGACAGGGTGGCTACACTGAAGCTTTCTTT
TRBD2,TRBJ2-7,TRBV15,CATSREIAGGSEQYF,TGTGCCACCAGCAGAGAGATAGCGGGAGGGTCCGAGCAGTACTTC
.,TRBJ2-5,TRBV7-9,CASSSGISVVETQYF,TGTGCCAGCAGCTCGGGGATATCGGTTGTTGAGACCCAGTACTTC
TRBD1,TRBJ1-5,TRBV18,CASSPGTGGFGNQPQHF,TGTGCCAGCTCACCGGGGACAGGGGGTTTTGGCAATCAGCCCCAGCATTTT
.,TRBJ1-1,TRBV7-9,CASTETSGSYTEAFF,TGTGCCAGCACCGAAACATCCGGGAGCTACACTGAAGCTTTCTTT
TRBD2,TRBJ2-5,TRBV5-1,CASRPSGGGGETQYF,TGCGCCAGCAGACCTAGCGGGGGGGGCGGCGAGACCCAGTACTTC
TRBD2,TRBJ2-7,TRBV10-3,CAISPRLAGGRHEQYF,TGTGCCATCAGCCCCAGACTAGCGGGAGGGAGACACGAGCAGTACTTC
.,TRBJ1-2,TRBV5-8,CASSSDTF,TGTGCCAGCAGCTCAGACACCTTC
.,TRBJ1-2,TRBV19,CASSNTGNYGYTF,TGTGCCAGTAGTAATACAGGGAACTATGGCTACACCTTC
TRBD1,TRBJ1-1,TRBV9,CASSVLGRTGLNTEAFF,TGTGCCAGCAGCGTACTGGGGAGGACAGGGCTGAACACTGAAGCTTTCTTT
.,TRBJ2-1,TRBV30,CAGSHTGTFYNEQFF,TGTGCCGGGTCCCATACCGGGACTTTTTACAATGAGCAGTTCTTC
.,TRBJ2-7,TRBV27,CASSFMRVAELILAYEQYF,TGTGCCAGCAGTTTTATGAGGGTAGCGGAACTGATTCTTGCCTACGAGCAGTACTTC
.,TRBJ1-1,TRBV7-9,CASSLDQGIKAFF,TGTGCCAGCAGCTTAGATCAGGGGATAAAGGCTTTCTTT
TRBD1,TRBJ1-1,TRBV19,CASSSGQGGTEAFF,TGTGCCAGTAGTAGTGGACAGGGTGGGACTGAAGCTTTCTTT
.,TRBJ1-6,TRBV6-4,CASSDDTDSPLHF,TGTGCCAGCAGTGACGACACGGATTCACCCCTCCACTTT
.,TRBJ2-5,TRBV5-4,CASSLPQEETQYF,TGTGCCAGCAGCCTGCCGCAGGAAGAGACCCAGTACTTC
TRBD2,TRBJ2-2,TRBV30,CAWSVKRGGTGELFF,TGTGCCTGGAGTGTAAAGCGGGGTGGCACCGGGGAGCTGTTTTTT
TRBD1,TRBJ2-2,TRBV2,CASSLTGAHTGELFF,TGTGCCAGCAGTCTTACAGGGGCGCACACCGGGGAGCTGTTTTTT
.,TRBJ2-7,TRBV9,CASSVVAGPQGEQYF,TGTGCCAGCAGCGTAGTGGCAGGGCCCCAGGGCGAGCAGTACTTC
.,TRBJ1-2,TRBV5-1,CASRLQGVDIYGYTF,TGCGCCAGTAGACTGCAAGGGGTTGACATCTATGGCTACACCTTC
.,TRBJ1-5,TRBV5-1,CASSLGTDYNQPQHF,TGCGCCAGCAGCTTGGGGACAGATTACAATCAGCCCCAGCATTTT
TRBD2,TRBJ2-1,TRBV29-1,CSVAGGDMVYSEQFF,TGCAGCGTTGCCGGGGGGGACATGGTATATAGTGAGCAGTTCTTC
.,TRBJ1-4,TRBV4-1,CASSQEGGGYRDNEKLFF,TGCGCCAGCAGCCAAGAGGGCGGAGGATATCGGGATAATGAAAAACTGTTTTTT
TRBD1,TRBJ1-5,TRBV19,CASKTGTGSNQPQHF,TGTGCCAGTAAAACCGGGACAGGAAGCAATCAGCCCCAGCATTTT
.,TRBJ1-3,TRBV9,CASSVHSGNTIYF,TGTGCCAGCAGCGTCCACTCTGGAAACACCATATATTTT
TRBD1,TRBJ2-7,TRBV2,CASSSGGPYEQYF,TGTGCCAGCAGCTCAGGGGGCCCTTACGAGCAGTACTTC
.,TRBJ2-7,TRBV7-9,CASSSRGHYEQYF,TGTGCCAGCAGCTCAAGGGGCCATTACGAGCAGTACTTC
.,TRBJ2-1,TRBV5-1,CASSLPLETGEQFF,TGCGCCAGCAGCTTGCCTCTGGAGACGGGTGAGCAGTTCTTC
.,TRBJ1-5,TRBV5-6,CASSFFLALTEPQHF,TGTGCCAGCAGCTTCTTTTTAGCTTTAACCGAGCCCCAGCATTTT
.,TRBJ1-2,TRBV30,CAWSPPANYGYTF,TGTGCCTGGAGTCCCCCAGCGAACTATGGCTACACCTTC
.,TRBJ1-2,TRBV30,CAWSPDNYGYTF,TGTGCCTGGAGTCCAGATAACTATGGCTACACCTTC
TRBD2,TRBJ2-7,TRBV7-6,CASSLWTSGNAGYEQYF,TGTGCCAGCAGCTTATGGACTAGCGGGAACGCGGGTTACGAGCAGTACTTC
.,TRBJ2-1,TRBV4-3,CASSQDPSLGGRGYNEQFF,TGCGCCAGCAGCCAAGATCCCTCCCTCGGGGGGCGAGGGTACAATGAGCAGTTCTTC
.,TRBJ1-5,TRBV6-5,CASTTSSQPQHF,TGTGCCAGCACCACTAGCAGTCAGCCCCAGCATTTT
.,TRBJ2-7,TRBV6-5,CASKGAEVGASEQYF,TGTGCCAGCAAGGGTGCAGAGGTAGGGGCAAGCGAGCAGTACTTC
TRBD1,TRBJ1-2,TRBV5-1,CASSFNRDRNYGYTF,TGCGCCAGCAGCTTCAACCGGGACAGAAATTATGGCTACACCTTC
.,TRBJ2-1,TRBV9,CASSPGINEQFF,TGTGCCAGCAGCCCCGGGATTAATGAGCAGTTCTTC
.,TRBJ1-5,TRBV4-1,CASSHDTGSNQPQHF,TGCGCCAGCAGCCATGATACAGGTAGCAATCAGCCCCAGCATTTT
TRBD1,TRBJ2-7,TRBV6-6,CASSGAGQGDEQYF,TGTGCCAGCAGTGGAGCGGGACAGGGGGACGAGCAGTACTTC
TRBD1,TRBJ2-3,TRBV15,CATSSRTGGPTDTQYF,TGTGCCACCAGCAGCCGAACAGGGGGACCCACAGATACGCAGTATTTT
.,TRBJ2-6,TRBV9,CASSVVTGEANVLTF,TGTGCCAGCAGCGTAGTTACAGGAGAAGCCAACGTCCTGACTTTC